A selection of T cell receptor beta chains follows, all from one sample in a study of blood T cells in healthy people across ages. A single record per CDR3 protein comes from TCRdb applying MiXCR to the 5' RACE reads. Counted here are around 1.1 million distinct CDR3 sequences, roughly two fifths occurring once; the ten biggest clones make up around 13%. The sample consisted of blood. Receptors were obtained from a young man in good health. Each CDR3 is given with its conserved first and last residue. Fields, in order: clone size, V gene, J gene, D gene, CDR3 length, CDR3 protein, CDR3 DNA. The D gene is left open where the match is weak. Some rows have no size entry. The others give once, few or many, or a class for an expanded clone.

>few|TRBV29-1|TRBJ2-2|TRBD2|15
CSVGVSSGDHGELFF
TGCAGCGTTGGAGTAAGTAGCGGGGACCACGGGGAGCTGTTTTTT
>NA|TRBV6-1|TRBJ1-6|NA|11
CASSGQVPLHF
TGTGCCAGCAGTGGACAGGTACCCCTCCACTTT
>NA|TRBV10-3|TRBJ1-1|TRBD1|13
CAITPGQLTEAFF
TGTGCCATCACCCCGGGACAGCTCACTGAAGCTTTCTTT
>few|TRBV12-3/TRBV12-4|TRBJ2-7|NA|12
CASSLGRIEQYF
TGTGCCAGCAGTCTGGGACGGATCGAGCAGTACTTC
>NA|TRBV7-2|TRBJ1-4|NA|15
CASSPRQQTDEKLFF
TGTGCCAGCAGCCCCAGACAGCAAACGGATGAAAAACTGTTTTTT
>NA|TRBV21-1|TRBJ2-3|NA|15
CASSKGDSSTDTQYF
TGTGCCAGCAGCAAAGGGGACAGTAGCACAGATACGCAGTATTTT
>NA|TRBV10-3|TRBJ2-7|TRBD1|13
CAISGDRSYEQYF
TGTGCCATCAGTGGGGACAGGAGTTACGAGCAGTACTTC
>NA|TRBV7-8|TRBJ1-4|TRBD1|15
CASSLVDRGGEKLFF
TGTGCCAGTAGCTTAGTAGACAGGGGTGGTGAAAAACTGTTTTTT
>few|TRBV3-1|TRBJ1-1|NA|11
CASTMGGEAFF
TGTGCCAGCACAATGGGGGGGGAAGCTTTCTTT
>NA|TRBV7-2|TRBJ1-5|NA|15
CASSVGGISNQPQHF
TGTGCCAGCAGCGTGGGGGGAATTAGCAATCAGCCCCAGCATTTT
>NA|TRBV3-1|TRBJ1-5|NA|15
CASSQGQGINQPQHF
TGTGCCAGCAGCCAGGGTCAGGGGATTAATCAGCCCCAGCATTTT
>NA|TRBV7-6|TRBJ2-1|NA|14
CASSLAPVGTEQFF
TGTGCCAGCAGCTTAGCGCCAGTCGGGACTGAGCAGTTCTTC
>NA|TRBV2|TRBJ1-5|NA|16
CASSEALRGSNQPQHF
TGTGCCAGCAGTGAAGCGCTTAGGGGTAGCAATCAGCCCCAGCATTTT
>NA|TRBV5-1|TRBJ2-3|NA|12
CASSSNLDTQYF
TGCGCCAGCAGCTCGAACTTAGATACGCAGTATTTT
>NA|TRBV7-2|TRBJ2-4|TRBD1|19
CASSATTGTATLAKNIQYF
TGTGCCAGCAGCGCCACTACCGGGACAGCCACTTTAGCCAAAAACATTCAGTACTTC
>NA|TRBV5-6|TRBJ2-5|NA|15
CASSLISGPQETQYF
TGTGCCAGCAGCTTGATAAGCGGGCCTCAAGAGACCCAGTACTTC
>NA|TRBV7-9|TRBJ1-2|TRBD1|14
CASSPPTGGQGYTF
TGTGCCAGCAGCCCCCCGACAGGGGGGCAAGGCTACACCTTC
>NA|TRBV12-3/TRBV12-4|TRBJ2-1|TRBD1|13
CASSGGQALEQFF
TGTGCCAGCAGTGGCGGACAGGCCCTCGAGCAGTTCTTC
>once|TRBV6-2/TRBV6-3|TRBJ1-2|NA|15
CASRSGPGGNYGYTF
TGTGCCAGCAGATCCGGACCCGGAGGTAACTATGGCTACACCTTC
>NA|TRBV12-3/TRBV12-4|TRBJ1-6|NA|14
CASSQGRYNSPLHF
TGTGCCAGCAGCCAAGGACGGTATAATTCACCCCTCCACTTT
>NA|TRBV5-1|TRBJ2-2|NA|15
CASSLQVENTGGLFF
TGCGCCAGCAGCCTCCAGGTTGAGAACACCGGGGGGCTGTTTTTT
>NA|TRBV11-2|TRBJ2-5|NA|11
CASTQGETQYF
TGTGCCAGCACCCAGGGAGAGACCCAGTACTTC
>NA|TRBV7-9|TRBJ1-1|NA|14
CASSSRERNTEAFF
TGTGCCAGCAGCTCCCGAGAAAGGAACACTGAAGCTTTCTTT
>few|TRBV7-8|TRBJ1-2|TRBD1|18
CASSLPPDRASLAYGYTF
TGTGCCAGCAGCTTACCCCCAGACAGGGCATCTTTAGCCTATGGCTACACCTTC
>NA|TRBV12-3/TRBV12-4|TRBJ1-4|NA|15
CASSPRSRVDEKLFF
TGTGCCAGCAGTCCGCGAAGTAGAGTGGATGAAAAACTGTTTTTT
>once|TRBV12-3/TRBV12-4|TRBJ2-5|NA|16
CASTLNGLGSGNEQYF
TGTGCCAGCACCCTTAATGGACTGGGTAGTGGCAATGAGCAGTACTTC
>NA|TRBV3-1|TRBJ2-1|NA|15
CASSRQASSYNEQFF
TGTGCCAGCAGCCGGCAGGCAAGCTCCTACAATGAGCAGTTCTTC
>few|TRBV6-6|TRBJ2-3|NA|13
CASGLPYTDTQYF
TGTGCCAGCGGTCTGCCGTACACAGATACGCAGTATTTT
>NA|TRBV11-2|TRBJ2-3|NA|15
CASTRWAGGTDTQYF
TGTGCCAGCACCCGATGGGCGGGCGGCACAGATACGCAGTATTTT
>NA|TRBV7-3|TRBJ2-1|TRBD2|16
CASSTSGGSPGNEQFF
TGTGCCAGCAGCACTAGCGGGGGCTCTCCTGGCAATGAGCAGTTCTTC
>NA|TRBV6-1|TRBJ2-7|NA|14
CASSEQGLSHEQYF
TGTGCCAGCAGTGAACAGGGGCTCTCCCACGAGCAGTACTTC
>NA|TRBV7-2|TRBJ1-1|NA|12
CASSFGQCEAFF
TGTGCCAGCAGCTTCGGACAGTGTGAAGCTTTCTTT
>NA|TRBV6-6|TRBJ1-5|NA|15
CASTKGPYSNQPQHF
TGTGCCAGCACCAAGGGCCCTTATAGCAATCAGCCCCAGCATTTT
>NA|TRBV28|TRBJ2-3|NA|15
CASHPTRVTTDTQYF
TGTGCCAGCCACCCCACCCGGGTTACCACAGATACGCAGTATTTT
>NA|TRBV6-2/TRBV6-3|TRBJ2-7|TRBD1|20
CASSLGLTGGFRGSYNEQYF
TGTGCCAGCAGCCTGGGGCTGACAGGGGGTTTCCGGGGGTCCTACAATGAGCAGTACTTC
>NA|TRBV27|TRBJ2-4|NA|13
CASKGEPKNIQYF
TGTGCCAGCAAGGGAGAACCCAAAAACATTCAGTACTTC
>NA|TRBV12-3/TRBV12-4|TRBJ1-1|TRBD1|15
CASNPAGTGNTEAFF
TGTGCCAGCAATCCCGCCGGGACAGGCAACACTGAAGCTTTCTTT
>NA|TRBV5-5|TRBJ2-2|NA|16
CASSGRGGPNTGELFF
TGTGCCAGCAGCGGCCGTGGGGGACCGAACACCGGGGAGCTGTTTTTT
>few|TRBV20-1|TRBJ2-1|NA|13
CSASGETYNEQFF
TGCAGTGCTAGCGGGGAGACCTACAATGAGCAGTTCTTC
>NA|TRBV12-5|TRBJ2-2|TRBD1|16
CASGWTGGLTTGELFF
TGTGCTAGTGGTTGGACAGGCGGATTAACCACCGGGGAGCTGTTTTTT
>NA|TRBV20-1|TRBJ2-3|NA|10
CSASVDTQYF
TGCAGTGCTAGTGTTGATACGCAGTATTTT
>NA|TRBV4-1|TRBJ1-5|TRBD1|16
CASSLVGQGVNQPQHF
TGCGCCAGCAGCCTGGTTGGACAGGGTGTCAATCAGCCCCAGCATTTT
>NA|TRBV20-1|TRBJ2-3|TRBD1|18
CSAAGQASLQGGTDTQYF
TGCAGTGCTGCCGGACAGGCCTCACTACAGGGAGGCACAGATACGCAGTATTTT
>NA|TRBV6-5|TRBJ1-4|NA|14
CASSNDRRSEKLFF
TGCGCCAGCAGTAACGACCGCCGCTCTGAAAAACTGTTTTTT
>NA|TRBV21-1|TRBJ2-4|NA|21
CASSKIRQALSPRLAKNIQYF
TGTGCCAGCAGCAAAATTAGACAGGCTTTATCTCCCCGCTTGGCCAAAAACATTCAGTACTTC
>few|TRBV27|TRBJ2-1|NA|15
CASSETGGVYNEQFF
TGTGCCAGCAGCGAAACAGGGGGGGTGTACAATGAGCAGTTCTTC
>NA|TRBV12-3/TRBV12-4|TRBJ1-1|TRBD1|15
CASRNSDRGNTEAFF
TGTGCCAGCAGGAATAGCGACAGGGGGAACACTGAAGCTTTCTTT
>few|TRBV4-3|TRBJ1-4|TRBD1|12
CASSQGTGKLFF
TGCGCCAGCAGCCAGGGGACAGGGAAACTGTTTTTT
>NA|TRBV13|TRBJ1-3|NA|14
CASSPQYSGNTIYF
TGTGCCAGCAGCCCACAGTATTCTGGAAACACCATATATTTT
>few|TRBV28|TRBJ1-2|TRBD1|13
CASSVGQGDGYTF
TGTGCCAGCAGTGTCGGGCAGGGGGACGGCTACACCTTC
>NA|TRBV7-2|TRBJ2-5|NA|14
CASSLGDFPETQYF
TGTGCCAGCAGCTTAGGTGATTTCCCGGAGACCCAGTACTTC
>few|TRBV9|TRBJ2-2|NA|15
CASSPGSSNTGELFF
TGTGCCAGCAGCCCCGGAAGCTCCAACACCGGGGAGCTGTTTTTT
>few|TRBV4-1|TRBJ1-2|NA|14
CASSQIGGDYGYTF
TGCGCCAGCAGCCAAATCGGTGGAGACTATGGCTACACCTTC
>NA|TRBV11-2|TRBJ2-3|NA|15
CASSPSVGLVDTQYF
TGTGCCAGCAGTCCCTCAGTTGGCCTCGTGGATACGCAGTATTTT
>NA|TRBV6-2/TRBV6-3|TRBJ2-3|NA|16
CASSYFVGDRTDTQYF
TGTGCCAGCAGTTACTTCGTGGGGGACCGCACAGATACGCAGTATTTT